The clone carrying this TCR beta chain was found many times. Its antigen is undetermined. This entry comes from a study of T-cell reconstitution after alpha-beta-depleted transplantation in children. Preparation of the TCRbeta library involved a method that used unique molecular identifiers. TCRdb analysed the PCR reads with MiXCR anew, one entry per CDR3 protein. The repertoire consists of roughly 28,000 distinct CDR3 sequences, with over 15% occurring once and the leading ten covering approximately 40%. Germline assignment: CDR1 WSHSY and CDR2 SAAADI. The germline V and J ends were trimmed by 4 bases and 4 bases, with 13 bases remaining between them. This CDR3 has 14 residues. Findings and limits, study-wide: Elevated TCRbeta diversity at day 60 was traced, in some patients, to surviving recipient T cells and thymic progenitors.

Sequenced here: PBMCs, mostly from graft donor cells, sampled 60 days after TCRalphabeta/CD19-depleted stem cell transplant. This TCR was recovered from a male patient aged 2 to 10 who had a stem cell transplant for acute lymphoblastic leukemia, so the T cells may come from the graft donor. V and J are TRBV10-2 and TRBJ1-1, with D possibly TRBD1 on 6 matching bases. This chain's CDR3 is CASSAQGRGTEAFF. As DNA, the CDR3 is TGCGCCAGCAGTGCCCAGGGGCGCGGCACTGAAGCTTTCTTT.